This is a list of T cell receptor beta chains from one sample in a study of cytomegalovirus exposure and HLA in healthy donors. Libraries were prepared by immunoSEQ multiplex PCR; TCRdb keeps only in-frame clonotypes and omits some of them. The table lists about 270,000 clones, 80% to 90% of them singletons. The sequencing sample was made of PBMCs. Receptors were obtained from a woman in her late teens or twenties in good health and CMV-seronegative. The CDR3 runs from the conserved cysteine through the conserved F or W. The D gene is left open where the match is weak. Expanded clones are given a class, and other clones once, few, many or no size at all.

TRBV7-2	TRBJ2-3	NA	NA	CASSLVPGHQSASTDTQYF	TGTGCCAGCAGCTTAGTTCCAGGGCATCAGTCAGCCAGCACAGATACGCAGTATTTT
TRBV7-3	TRBJ2-4	NA	TRBD2	CASSPNPSGGKKNIQYF	TGTGCCAGCAGCCCAAACCCTAGCGGGGGGAAAAAAAACATTCAGTACTTC
TRBV6-5	TRBJ2-7	NA	NA	CASRGAELYEQYF	TGTGCCAGCAGGGGAGCGGAGCTATACGAGCAGTACTTC
TRBV7-2	TRBJ2-7	NA	NA	CASSAVRGYEQYF	TGTGCCAGCAGCGCAGTTCGAGGTTACGAGCAGTACTTC
TRBV27	TRBJ1-2	NA	NA	CASSPFRGYGYTF	TGTGCCAGCAGCCCTTTCAGGGGTTATGGCTACACCTTC
TRBV2	TRBJ2-1	NA	TRBD1	CASSEYRDRVFYEQFF	TGTGCCAGCAGTGAATACCGGGACAGGGTGTTCTATGAGCAGTTCTTC
TRBV7-2	TRBJ1-2	once	NA	CASSSAAYGYTF	TGTGCCAGCAGCTCCGCGGCTTATGGCTACACCTTC
TRBV7-3	TRBJ2-5	many	NA	CASSPGRGSPQETQYF	TGTGCCAGCAGCCCAGGCAGGGGTTCTCCACAAGAGACCCAGTACTTC
TRBV4-1	TRBJ1-2	NA	NA	CASSQEQGNGYTF	TGCGCCAGCAGCCAAGAACAGGGTAATGGCTACACCTTC
TRBV11-2	TRBJ2-7	NA	TRBD2	CASSLTSGGTYEQYF	TGTGCCAGCAGCCTTACTAGCGGGGGTACCTACGAGCAGTACTTC
TRBV28	TRBJ2-3	NA	TRBD2	CASREPGLAGGPEDTQYF	TGTGCCAGCAGAGAACCGGGACTAGCGGGGGGGCCAGAAGATACGCAGTATTTT
TRBV9	TRBJ2-3	NA	TRBD2	CASSASGGGSTDTQYF	TGTGCCAGCAGTGCCAGCGGGGGGGGTAGCACAGATACGCAGTATTTT
TRBV28	TRBJ1-4	NA	NA	CASSLRNEKLFF	TGTGCCAGCAGTTTACGGAATGAAAAACTGTTTTTT
TRBV29-1	TRBJ2-1	NA	NA	CSVEGETDYLPMFRWSNEQFF	TGCAGCGTTGAAGGAGAAACGGACTACCTTCCCATGTTCAGGTGGTCGAATGAGCAGTTCTTC
TRBV11-3	TRBJ1-1	NA	NA	CASSSGGRPGENTEAFF	TGTGCCAGCAGCTCTGGGGGCAGACCCGGGGAGAACACTGAAGCTTTCTTT
TRBV11-3	TRBJ2-1	NA	TRBD2	CASSLALALDNEQFF	TGTGCCAGCAGCTTAGCACTAGCGCTCGACAATGAGCAGTTCTTC
TRBV6-5	TRBJ1-2	NA	NA	CASSYASTGGYGYTF	TGTGCCAGCAGTTACGCCAGCACCGGAGGCTATGGCTACACCTTC
TRBV18	TRBJ2-7	once	NA	CASSPGVSVTDRTF	TGTGCCAGCTCACCGGGAGTGTCAGTTACGGACAGAACGTTC
TRBV10-3	TRBJ2-7	NA	NA	CAISDPREGYEQYF	TGTGCCATCAGTGACCCCAGGGAAGGGTACGAGCAGTACTTC
TRBV27	TRBJ1-4	NA	NA	CATTSGDSEKLFF	TGTGCCACCACCTCCGGGGATTCGGAAAAACTGTTTTTT
TRBV5-1	TRBJ2-2	NA	TRBD1	CASSVRTGNTGELFF	TGCGCCAGCAGCGTAAGGACAGGGAACACCGGGGAGCTGTTTTTT
TRBV18	TRBJ1-1	NA	NA	CASSPHPRGMNTEAFF	TGTGCCAGCTCACCACATCCGAGGGGGATGAACACTGAAGCTTTCTTT
TRBV30	TRBJ1-1	NA	NA	CAWSVGHKGLGGTEAFF	TGTGCCTGGAGTGTAGGACACAAGGGGCTCGGCGGCACTGAAGCTTTCTTT
TRBV5-6	TRBJ1-5	NA	NA	CASSLATIDYSNQPQHF	TGTGCCAGCAGCTTGGCAACCATCGACTATAGCAATCAGCCCCAGCATTTT
TRBV4-3	TRBJ1-2	NA	NA	CASSQVLTGRATSQGRAGYTF	TGCGCCAGCAGCCAAGTACTTACAGGGCGGGCTACTTCCCAAGGCCGGGCGGGCTACACCTTC
TRBV10-3	TRBJ1-1	NA	NA	CATSRGDTEAFF	TGTGCCACCTCTCGGGGGGACACTGAAGCTTTCTTT
TRBV6-6	TRBJ2-7	NA	TRBD2	CASSYRGVPYEQYF	TGTGCCAGCAGTTATCGGGGGGTACCCTACGAGCAGTACTTC
TRBV7-9	TRBJ1-4	NA	NA	CASSLVGQGNEKLFF	TGTGCCAGCAGCTTAGTTGGTCAGGGCAATGAAAAACTGTTTTTT
TRBV4-3	TRBJ2-7	NA	NA	CASSQEFSGLGSYEQYF	TGCGCCAGCAGCCAAGAATTCTCCGGACTTGGGTCCTACGAGCAGTACTTC
TRBV5-6	TRBJ1-2	NA	NA	CASSLGWLRGYTF	TGTGCCAGCAGCTTGGGGTGGTTGAGGGGCTACACCTTC
TRBV4-1	TRBJ2-7	NA	TRBD1	CASSQVLGQGSARGKQYF	TGCGCCAGCAGCCAAGTGTTGGGACAGGGGTCCGCAAGAGGAAAGCAGTACTTC
TRBV5-1	TRBJ1-1	few	NA	CASSLAGEYPSTQAFF	TGCGCCAGCAGCTTGGCGGGGGAATACCCCTCCACCCAGGCTTTCTTT
TRBV4-2	TRBJ2-7	NA	TRBD1	CASSVTGGKPYEQYF	TGTGCCAGCAGCGTGACAGGGGGAAAACCCTACGAGCAGTACTTC
TRBV7-2	TRBJ1-5	NA	TRBD1	CASSSDRGVQPQHF	TGTGCCAGCAGCTCGGACAGGGGTGTTCAGCCCCAGCATTTT
TRBV7-2	TRBJ2-1	once	TRBD1	CASSLNRGRGNEQFF	TGTGCCAGCAGTTTGAACAGGGGGCGAGGGAATGAGCAGTTCTTC
TRBV13	TRBJ1-3	once	TRBD1	CASSWGQSSGNTIYF	TGTGCCAGCAGCTGGGGACAGAGCTCTGGAAACACCATATATTTT
TRBV29-1	TRBJ2-1	NA	TRBD2	CSVGSLAGGDPFRYNEQFF	TGCAGCGTTGGAAGCCTAGCGGGAGGTGATCCCTTTCGCTACAATGAGCAGTTCTTC
TRBV4-2	TRBJ2-3	NA	TRBD1	CASSQDRDRGTTDTQYF	TGTGCCAGCAGCCAAGACCGGGACAGGGGTACCACAGATACGCAGTATTTT
TRBV6-6	TRBJ2-7	once	TRBD2	CASSYTSGDYEQYF	TGTGCCAGCAGTTACACTAGCGGGGACTACGAGCAGTACTTC
TRBV7-9	TRBJ1-2	NA	NA	CASSRDTNYGYTF	TGTGCCAGCAGCCGGGACACAAACTATGGCTACACCTTC
TRBV7-9	TRBJ1-6	NA	TRBD1	CASSLGTGVWPPLHF	TGTGCCAGCAGCTTAGGAACAGGGGTTTGGCCACCCCTCCACTTT
TRBV18	TRBJ2-2	NA	TRBD2	CASSPGLAGGPETGELFF	TGTGCCAGCTCACCGGGACTAGCGGGAGGGCCGGAAACCGGGGAGCTGTTTTTT
TRBV4-1	TRBJ1-1	NA	NA	CASSQPPYDSKTEAFF	TGCGCCAGCAGCCAACCGCCTTATGACAGCAAAACTGAAGCTTTCTTT
TRBV28	TRBJ1-2	once	TRBD1	CASRDRAFYGYTF	TGTGCCAGCAGGGACAGGGCGTTCTATGGCTACACCTTC
TRBV6-1	TRBJ2-2	NA	NA	CASDGEPNTGELFF	TGTGCCAGCGATGGAGAGCCGAACACCGGGGAGCTGTTTTTT
TRBV4-1	TRBJ1-2	NA	TRBD1	CASSLGQGVNVHGYTF	TGCGCCAGCAGCCTCGGACAGGGGGTAAATGTACATGGCTACACCTTC
TRBV6-5	TRBJ2-7	NA	TRBD2	CASSWEWSGRSHEQYF	TGTGCCAGCAGTTGGGAGTGGAGCGGGAGGTCCCACGAGCAGTACTTC
TRBV28	TRBJ2-5	NA	NA	CASTEGRAETQYF	TGTGCCAGCACCGAGGGAAGGGCAGAGACCCAGTACTTC
TRBV5-4	TRBJ2-7	NA	TRBD2	CASSLGTSSYEQYF	TGTGCCAGCAGCTTAGGGACTAGCTCCTACGAGCAGTACTTC
TRBV9	TRBJ2-7	NA	NA	CASSGSGESPYEQYF	TGTGCCAGCAGCGGATCAGGGGAGAGCCCCTACGAGCAGTACTTC
TRBV29-1	TRBJ1-4	NA	NA	CSFAQTNEKLFF	TGCAGCTTCGCACAGACTAATGAAAAACTGTTTTTT
TRBV9	TRBJ2-2	NA	TRBD2	CASSVGRGLAGQGELFF	TGTGCCAGCAGCGTAGGTAGGGGACTAGCGGGACAAGGGGAGCTGTTTTTT
TRBV4-1	TRBJ2-2	NA	TRBD2	CASSQDRGGKGAGELFF	TGCGCCAGCAGCCAAGACCGGGGGGGAAAGGGAGCCGGGGAGCTGTTTTTT
TRBV4-3	TRBJ2-7	NA	TRBD1	CASSQDRTGFGYEQYF	TGCGCCAGCAGCCAAGACCGGACAGGGTTTGGCTACGAGCAGTACTTC
TRBV6-6	TRBJ1-2	NA	NA	CASSYSNIYGYTF	TGTGCCAGCAGTTACTCAAATATCTATGGCTACACCTTC
TRBV9	TRBJ2-1	once	NA	CASSVDGGMLTNEQFF	TGTGCCAGCAGCGTAGATGGCGGGATGCTGACGAATGAGCAGTTCTTC
TRBV27	TRBJ2-1	NA	TRBD2	CASSFELAGVDNEQFF	TGTGCCAGCAGTTTCGAACTAGCGGGGGTAGACAATGAGCAGTTCTTC
TRBV4-1	TRBJ1-6	NA	NA	CASSQLPGAILGNSPLHF	TGCGCCAGCAGCCAATTGCCAGGGGCCATACTGGGTAATTCACCCCTCCACTTT
TRBV11-2	TRBJ2-7	NA	TRBD1	CASSFGTGEVPYEQYF	TGTGCCAGCAGTTTCGGGACAGGGGAAGTCCCCTACGAGCAGTACTTC
TRBV4-3	TRBJ1-5	NA	TRBD1	CASSQNPRTGGRQPQHF	TGCGCCAGCAGCCAAAACCCTCGGACAGGGGGCCGACAGCCCCAGCATTTT